These 18 T cell receptor beta chains share one sample of origin, sequenced in a study of CD8 T cells in ankylosing spondylitis. TCRdb ran MiXCR on the 5' RACE reads and lists one entry per CDR3 protein. This table holds 250,000 to 350,000 distinct CDR3 sequences, around 21% found once. Sequenced: blood, either unsorted or a sorted T cell fraction (not recorded which). The receptors shown here come from a female donor with ankylosing spondylitis or in good health (not recorded which).

This clonotype is deemed medium-sized. V usage is TRBV20-1 and J usage is TRBJ1-4; D ambiguous. Germline V gene sequence: CDR1 DFQATT, CDR2 SNEGSKA (reference sequence). The CDR3 spans 15 residues. With 1 base removed from V and 0 bases from J, the gap between germline ends came to 9 bases. In DNA, the CDR3 is TGCAGTGCTAGAGTTCCGACTTCAACTAATGAAAAACTGTTTTTT. Residues: CSARVPTSTNEKLFF.

V usage is TRBV30 and J usage is TRBJ2-3; 8 bases match TRBD1. The V and J ends lost 4 bases and 3 bases, in that order; junction bases with no gene match: 3. Germline V CDR1 and CDR2: GTSNPN, SVGIG (reference sequence). The CDR3 extends over 13 amino acids. The CDR3 DNA reads as TGTGCCTGGACACGGACAGGGACAGATACGCAGTATTTT. This encodes CAWTRTGTDTQYF.

This clonotype was counted a few times. The V call is TRBV6-5, the J call TRBJ2-2; 9 nucleotides line up with TRBD2. The germline CDR1 and CDR2 sequences are MNHEY and SVGAGI. V gave up 1 base and J gave up 5 bases; unmatched junction bases: 14. The CDR3 has 19 amino acids. Written as DNA, the CDR3 is TGTGCCAGCAGTTACTGGTTTAGCGGGGGCGCGATCCGAACCGGGGAGCTGTTTTTT. Translated, it gives CASSYWFSGGAIRTGELFF.

The V gene is TRBV6-6, the J gene TRBJ2-1; D possibly corresponds to TRBD2 (5 bases). CDR3 length: 13 amino acids. Looked up from germline, CDR1 is MNHNY and CDR2 is SVGAGI (reference sequence). Trimming took off 6 bases at V and 8 bases at J, with 14 bases between the two ends. Here the CDR3 reads CASRAGGDDEQFF. The CDR3 nucleotides are TGTGCCAGCAGGGCCGGAGGAGACGATGAGCAGTTCTTC.

In this sample, this clonotype turned up many times. The chain couples TRBV6-1 to TRBJ2-7, with D maybe TRBD2 (5 bases). Germline CDR1 and CDR2: MNHNS and SASEGT. CDR3 length equals 17 residues. The V gene lost 5 bases and the J gene lost 2 bases, with 22 bases spanning the gap. The CDR3 spells CASSQGVRALDAYEQYF. Written as DNA, the CDR3 is TGTGCCAGCAGTCAAGGAGTCCGGGCACTAGACGCCTACGAGCAGTACTTC.

This chain joins TRBV29-1 and TRBJ1-5, with 7 bases aligning to TRBD1. Unmatched junction bases numbered 7, after V lost 6 bases and J lost 5 bases. The germline gives CDR1 SQVTM, CDR2 ANQGSEA. The CDR3 runs 13 residues. The CDR3 region is CSVAGGTYQPQHF. Written as DNA, the CDR3 is TGCAGCGTAGCAGGGGGGACCTATCAGCCCCAGCATTTT.

This chain links TRBV20-1 with TRBJ2-5, with 13 bases that match TRBD2. Unmatched junction bases numbered 9, after V lost 6 bases and J lost 5 bases. The CDR3 totals 15 residues. The germline V gene has CDR1 DFQATT and CDR2 SNEGSKA (reference sequence). This CDR3 reads CSATGTSGIRETQYF. For the CDR3, the DNA is TGCAGTGCCACCGGGACTAGCGGGATTCGGGAGACCCAGTACTTC.

The chain couples TRBV29-1 to TRBJ1-1, with D possibly matching TRBD1 (5 bases). Trimming cost V 7 bases and J 7 bases, with 10 bases left between them. The CDR3 totals 10 residues. Per the germline V gene, CDR1 is SQVTM and CDR2 is ANQGSEA. CDR3 sequence: CSAREGEAFF. CDR3 bases: TGCAGCGCCAGGGAGGGTGAAGCTTTCTTT.

This chain uses TRBV12-3 or TRBV12-4 with TRBJ2-7; 11 nucleotides agree with TRBD2. This CDR3 is 15 amino acids long. The ends lost 4 bases at V and 6 bases at J; junction bases unmatched: 8. The CDR3 spells CASSWVAGGRGEQYF. Here the CDR3 DNA reads TGTGCCAGCAGTTGGGTAGCGGGAGGGCGCGGCGAGCAGTACTTC.

Ten or more counts support this clonotype. This rearrangement joins TRBV12-3 or TRBV12-4 to TRBJ1-5; D not resolved. The CDR3 spans 13 residues. V was clipped by 2 bases and J by 7 bases, with 9 bases between them. CDR3 sequence: CASSLSEAQPQHF. CDR3 nucleotides: TGTGCCAGCAGTTTATCGGAGGCACAGCCCCAGCATTTT.

This sequence joins TRBV27 and TRBJ1-2, with unresolved D. This CDR3 region has 15 residues. Trimming left V 1 base short and J 0 bases short, with 9 bases between. Germline CDR1 MNHEY, CDR2 SMNVEV (reference sequence). The CDR3 sequence is CASSLYDSANYGYTF. The CDR3 bases are TGTGCCAGCAGTTTATATGATTCAGCTAACTATGGCTACACCTTC.

This clonotype was recorded a few times. The chain uses TRBV24-1 and TRBJ2-2, with D perhaps TRBD1 (6 bases). The V and J ends lost 5 bases and 1 base respectively, with 10 bases between them. Germline V gene data show CDR1 as KGHDR and CDR2 as SFDVKD. The CDR3 is made up of 15 amino acids. For the CDR3, the DNA is TGTGCCACCAGTGGGCAGGGGCAGAACACCGGGGAGCTGTTTTTT. Translated, it gives CATSGQGQNTGELFF.

V and J are TRBV19 and TRBJ2-5; D is tentatively TRBD1 or TRBD2 (5 bases each). The CDR3 is made up of 14 amino acids. V gave up 1 base and J gave up 4 bases, with 10 bases separating them. The germline gives CDR1 LNHDA, CDR2 SQIVND (reference sequence). In DNA form, the CDR3 reads TGTGCCAGTAGTATAGGAGGGGATGGAGAGACCCAGTACTTC. Translation gives CASSIGGDGETQYF.

This chain uses TRBV29-1 with TRBJ2-3; 10 nucleotides line up with TRBD2. The CDR3 extends over 14 amino acids. The V segment lost 5 bases and the J segment 4 bases; nucleotides outside the gene matches: 6. CDR1 and CDR2 (germline): SQVTM, ANQGSEA. CDR3 amino acids: CSVSKREGADTQYF. CDR3 DNA: TGCAGCGTTTCTAAGCGGGAGGGCGCAGATACGCAGTATTTT.

This clonotype has more than one count but fewer than ten. The rearrangement joins TRBV20-1 to TRBJ1-2; D ambiguous. This CDR3 region has 13 residues. Trimming removed 0 bases from V and 7 bases from J, with 12 bases in between. Germline CDR1 is DFQATT and CDR2 is SNEGSKA (reference sequence). The CDR3 region is CSARDYRSVGYTF. The CDR3 DNA follows: TGCAGTGCTAGAGATTACAGATCTGTTGGCTACACCTTC.

This clonotype appeared a single time. V and J are TRBV7-2 and TRBJ1-2, with 10 bases lining up with TRBD1. CDR1 is SGHTA, CDR2 FQGNSA, per germline. J gave up 2 bases and V 0 bases, and 3 bases lay outside the gene matches. The CDR3 runs to 16 residues. In DNA form, the CDR3 reads TGTGCCAGCAGCTTAGCGAGACAGGGGGCAAACTATGGCTACACCTTC. Amino acids: CASSLARQGANYGYTF. Based on the CDR3 plus reference TRBV7-2 and TRBJ1-2, the full variable domain is GAGVSQSPSNKVTEKGKDVELRCDPISGHTALYWYRQSLGQGLEFLIYFQGNSAPDKSGLPSDRFSAERTGGSVSTLTIQRTQQEDSAVYLCASSLARQGANYGYTFGSGTRLTVV.

This clonotype has more than one count but fewer than ten. V usage is TRBV12-3 or TRBV12-4 and J usage is TRBJ2-7, with D possibly TRBD2 on 6 matching bases. Between the trimmed V and J ends, which lost 4 bases and 6 bases, there was a span of 13 bases. This CDR3 spans 13 amino acids. The CDR3 sequence: CASSSGDLFEQYF. The DNA of the CDR3 is TGTGCCAGCAGTTCGGGGGACTTGTTCGAGCAGTACTTC.

The rearrangement links TRBV20-1 to TRBJ2-5; D not certain. The CDR3 length is 13 residues. The V end was cut by 5 bases, the J end by 1 base, with 11 bases between. The germline CDR1 and CDR2 sequences are DFQATT and SNEGSKA (reference sequence). The CDR3 DNA reads as TGCAGTGCTGTCCGGAACACCCAAGAGACCCAGTACTTC. Amino acid sequence: CSAVRNTQETQYF.